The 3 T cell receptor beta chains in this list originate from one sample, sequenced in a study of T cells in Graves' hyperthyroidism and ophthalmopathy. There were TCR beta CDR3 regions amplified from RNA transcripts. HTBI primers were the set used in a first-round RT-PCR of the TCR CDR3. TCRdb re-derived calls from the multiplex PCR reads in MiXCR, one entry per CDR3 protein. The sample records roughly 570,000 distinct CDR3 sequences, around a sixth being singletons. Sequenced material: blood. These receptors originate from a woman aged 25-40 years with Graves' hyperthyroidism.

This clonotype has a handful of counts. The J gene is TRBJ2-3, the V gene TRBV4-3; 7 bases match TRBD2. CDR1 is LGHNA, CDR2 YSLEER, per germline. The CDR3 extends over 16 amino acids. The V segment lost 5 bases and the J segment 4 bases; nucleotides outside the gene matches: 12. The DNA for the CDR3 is TGCGCCAGCAGCTCCGGGGGGTCTCAGCACGCAGATACGCAGTATTTT. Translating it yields CASSSGGSQHADTQYF.

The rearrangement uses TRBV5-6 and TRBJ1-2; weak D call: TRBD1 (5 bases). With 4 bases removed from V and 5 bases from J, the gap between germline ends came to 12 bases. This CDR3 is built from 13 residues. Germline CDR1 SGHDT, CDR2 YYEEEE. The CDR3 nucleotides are TGTGCCAGCAGCAAAAGCGACAGTTATGGCTACACCTTC. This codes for CASSKSDSYGYTF.

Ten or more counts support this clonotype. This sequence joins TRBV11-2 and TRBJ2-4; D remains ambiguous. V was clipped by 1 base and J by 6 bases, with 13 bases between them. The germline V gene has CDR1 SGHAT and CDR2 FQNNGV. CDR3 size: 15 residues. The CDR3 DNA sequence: TGTGCCAGCAGCTTAGTGCCCCCCCCGGGAAACATTCAGTACTTC. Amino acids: CASSLVPPPGNIQYF.